The 32 T cell receptor beta chains below were found in one sample sequenced in a study of blood T cells in healthy people across ages. Combining a sample-barcoded 5' primer with a J-beta primer mix, a second PCR ran for about 6 to 12 cycles. TCRdb re-called the 5' RACE reads through MiXCR, storing one row per CDR3 protein. Here the sample spans some 710,000 distinct CDR3 sequences, 22% being singletons. Specimen: blood. The source is an older man in good health.

This clonotype was seen at least ten times. The rearrangement joins TRBV10-2 to TRBJ2-3; TRBD2 aligns across 14 bases. This CDR3 has 16 residues. The germline gives CDR1 WSHSY, CDR2 SAAADI. J was trimmed by 6 bases and V by 5 bases; bases with no gene match: 7. The CDR3 DNA follows: TGCGCCAGCAGTAAGACTAGCGGGGGGGTGTGGGATACGCAGTATTTT. Translated, it gives CASSKTSGGVWDTQYF.

A few counts support this clonotype. V gene TRBV10-3 combines with J gene TRBJ2-2; D not resolved. Germline CDR1 ENHRY, CDR2 SYGVKD. V dropped 2 bases and J dropped 0 bases, with 10 bases sitting between them. The CDR3 length is 16 residues. The DNA of the CDR3 is TGTGCCATCAGTGAGCTCGCGCTCGCGAACACCGGGGAGCTGTTTTTT. Translating gives CAISELALANTGELFF.

This clonotype appeared a few times. V gene TRBV19 combines with J gene TRBJ2-4; 8 nucleotides line up with TRBD2. J gave up 0 bases and V 7 bases, and 5 bases lay outside the gene matches. This CDR3 is built from 15 residues. In germline, CDR1 is LNHDA, CDR2 SQIVND (reference sequence). The CDR3 spells CASTETSAAKNIQYF. CDR3 DNA: TGTGCCAGTACCGAGACTAGCGCAGCCAAAAACATTCAGTACTTC.

This clonotype showed up just a few times. V is TRBV3-1 and J is TRBJ1-2, with a tentative D call TRBD1 (5 bases). Germline CDR1 is LGHDT and CDR2 is YNNKEL (reference sequence). The CDR3 totals 13 residues. Trimming took 1 base from V and 7 from J, leaving 10 bases between them. The CDR3 spells CASSQGEGIGYTF. For the CDR3, the DNA is TGTGCCAGCAGCCAAGGGGAGGGGATTGGCTACACCTTC.

The chain combines TRBV9 with TRBJ1-4, with no clear D. This CDR3 region has 13 residues. The V gene lost 1 base and the J gene lost 5 bases, with 6 bases spanning the gap. Germline loops: CDR1 SGDLS, CDR2 YYNGEE. The CDR3 region has the DNA TGTGCCAGCAGCGTAAACAGCAATGAAAAACTGTTTTTT. As protein: CASSVNSNEKLFF. The whole variable domain, remainder taken from reference TRBV9 and TRBJ1-4, is DSGVTQTPKHLITATGQRVTLRCSPRSGDLSVYWYQQSLDQGLQFLIQYYNGEERAKGNILERFSAQQFPDLHSELNLSSLELGDSALYFCASSVNSNEKLFFGSGTQLSVL.

This sequence joins TRBV5-1 and TRBJ2-3; possibly TRBD1 or TRBD2 for D (6 bases each). V lost 0 bases to trimming and J lost 7 bases, with 18 bases between them. Germline assignment: CDR1 SGHRS and CDR2 YFSETQ. The CDR3 totals 16 residues. The CDR3 coding sequence is TGCGCCAGCAGCTTGGGGACAGCGGGTACTGTGAATACGCAGTATTTT. Protein sequence: CASSLGTAGTVNTQYF. The full variable domain, in which reference TRBV5-1 and TRBJ2-3 provide the parts outside the CDR3, is KAGVTQTPRYLIKTRGQQVTLSCSPISGHRSVSWYQQTPGQGLQFLFEYFSETQRNKGNFPGRFSGRQFSNSRSEMNVSTLELGDSALYLCASSLGTAGTVNTQYFGPGTRLTVL.

This chain connects TRBV20-1 to TRBJ2-7; no clear D. Gene TRBJ2-5 matches the end of the DNA better, so the J call may be wrong. Germline lookup yields CDR1 DFQATT and CDR2 SNEGSKA (reference sequence). This CDR3 is 14 amino acids long. CDR3 region: CSAPGVRIQETQYF. DNA of the CDR3: TGCAGTGCCCCTGGGGTGAGGATCCAAGAGACCCAGTACTTC.

The CDR3 bases are TGTGCCAGCAGCCAAGATGTCCAGGGGAAAGAGACCCAGTACTTC. It encodes CASSQDVQGKETQYF. The chain uses TRBV3-1 and TRBJ2-5, with a weak D call TRBD1 (6 bases). V lost 0 bases to trimming and J lost 3 bases, with 11 bases between them. This CDR3 comprises 15 residues. Germline V gene lookup returns CDR1 LGHDT and CDR2 YNNKEL (reference sequence).

This chain connects TRBV6-5 to TRBJ2-7; the D gene is possibly TRBD2 (5 bases). V was shortened by 5 bases and J by 3 bases, with 14 bases between the two germline ends. Germline CDR1 is MNHEY and CDR2 is SVGAGI. This CDR3 region has 14 residues. This chain's CDR3 is CASSLLLGSYEQYF. In DNA form, the CDR3 reads TGTGCCAGCAGTCTCCTTCTAGGGAGCTACGAGCAGTACTTC.

The gene calls are TRBV12-3 or TRBV12-4 and TRBJ1-2, with D perhaps matching TRBD1 (6 bases). The CDR3 is 15 amino acids. V was pared by 4 bases and J by 7 bases, with 19 bases between. The CDR3: CASSSTLSGGSGYTF. In DNA, the CDR3 is TGTGCCAGCAGTTCGACCCTCTCCGGGGGCTCTGGCTACACCTTC.

This clonotype was found a few times. The chain recombines TRBV5-1 with TRBJ2-5; D remains ambiguous. Germline CDR1 is SGHRS and CDR2 is YFSETQ. Trimming pared 0 bases from V and 9 bases from J, leaving 15 bases between. The CDR3 consists of 14 residues. The CDR3 DNA reads as TGCGCCAGCAGCTTGGAAGACATCGTAGGAGCCCAGTACTTC. As protein: CASSLEDIVGAQYF.

This chain links TRBV2 with TRBJ2-3, with TRBD2 matching 9 bases. The CDR3 runs to 15 residues. Trimming removed 7 bases from V and 5 bases from J; junction bases left unmatched: 10. Germline V gene data show CDR1 as SNHLY and CDR2 as FYNNEI. CDR3 residues: CASIERTSAIDTQYF. The CDR3 coding sequence is TGTGCCAGCATCGAGAGGACTAGCGCTATAGATACGCAGTATTTT.

This clonotype was seen a few times. The J gene is TRBJ2-1, the V gene TRBV3-1; TRBD2 agrees at 13 bases. Germline V CDR1 and CDR2: LGHDT, YNNKEL (reference sequence). The CDR3 runs 18 residues. Trimming took 1 base from V and 4 from J; bases not matched to a gene: 7. The CDR3 DNA follows: TGTGCCAGCAGCCAAGTTGGAGGGACTAGCGGGAATTACAATGAGCAGTTCTTC. It yields the protein CASSQVGGTSGNYNEQFF.

In its sample, this clonotype was seen a few times. V is TRBV7-9 and J is TRBJ2-4; either TRBD1 or TRBD2 may fit D (6 bases each). Germline-derived CDR1 and CDR2 are SEHNR and FQNEAQ (reference sequence). Between the trimmed V and J ends, which lost 5 bases and 8 bases, there was a span of 16 bases. CDR3 length equals 14 residues. This CDR3 reads CASSQFGGGYIQYF. Here the CDR3 DNA reads TGTGCCAGCAGCCAATTCGGGGGCGGATACATTCAGTACTTC.

The sample holds a few counts of this clonotype. The V and J genes are TRBV18 and TRBJ2-3; the D is unclear. Germline lookup yields CDR1 KGHSH and CDR2 LQKENI. The CDR3 is 13 residues long. Trimming removed 0 bases from V and 3 bases from J, with 4 bases in between. CDR3 loop: CASSPPVTDTQYF. CDR3 in DNA: TGTGCCAGCTCACCACCGGTGACAGATACGCAGTATTTT.

This chain connects TRBV29-1 to TRBJ2-1; 9 positions match TRBD1. The CDR3 has 17 amino acids. Germline assignment: CDR1 SQVTM and CDR2 ANQGSEA. J lost 5 bases, V lost 7 bases, and 18 bases had no gene match. CDR3 loop: CSARPRTTGGSNNEQFF. The CDR3 DNA reads TGCAGCGCCCGACCCAGGACTACAGGGGGCTCAAACAATGAGCAGTTCTTC.

In its sample, this clonotype was seen a few times. V gene TRBV20-1 combines with J gene TRBJ2-7; D not resolved. Germline assignment: CDR1 DFQATT and CDR2 SNEGSKA (reference sequence). The V and J ends lost 1 base and 1 base respectively, with 8 bases between them. The CDR3 is 13 amino acids. This CDR3 is CSARGWGSYEQYF. The CDR3, as DNA: TGCAGTGCTAGAGGCTGGGGTTCCTACGAGCAGTACTTC.

A few counts support this clonotype. V and J are TRBV5-1 and TRBJ1-2, with TRBD1 as a possible D gene (5 bases). Trimming removed 1 base at V and 7 bases at J, with 17 bases between. Germline V gives CDR1 SGHRS, CDR2 YFSETQ. The CDR3 has 15 amino acids. CDR3 bases: TGCGCCAGCAGCTTGAACCGGGACTCCGGAGGTGGCTACACCTTC. Translating it yields CASSLNRDSGGGYTF. The whole variable domain, filled in from reference TRBV5-1 and TRBJ1-2, reads KAGVTQTPRYLIKTRGQQVTLSCSPISGHRSVSWYQQTPGQGLQFLFEYFSETQRNKGNFPGRFSGRQFSNSRSEMNVSTLELGDSALYLCASSLNRDSGGGYTFGSGTRLTVV.

This clonotype was seen more than once but under ten times. The genes are TRBV19 and TRBJ1-3; 7 bases map to TRBD1. V gave up 9 bases and J gave up 7 bases; unmatched junction bases: 6. Germline-derived CDR1 and CDR2 are LNHDA and SQIVND (reference sequence). This CDR3 has 12 amino acids. The CDR3, as DNA: TGTGCCAGCCGGACAGGCGGGAACACCATATATTTT. This codes for CASRTGGNTIYF.

Written as DNA, the CDR3 is TGTGCCAGCACTAGCGGGAGAGGGAATGAGCAGTTCTTC. Translating it yields CASTSGRGNEQFF. The chain has TRBV6-1 and TRBJ2-5, with 10 bases matching TRBD2. Judging by the DNA end, TRBJ2-1 fits better; the J call may be wrong. CDR1 and CDR2 from the germline V gene are MNHNS and SASEGT. The CDR3 loop spans 13 amino acids.

The chain recombines TRBV29-1 with TRBJ2-7, with TRBD2 matching over 7 bases. Germline lookup yields CDR1 SQVTM and CDR2 ANQGSEA. Trimming at V came to 2 bases and at J to 6 bases, leaving 4 bases not matched to a gene. CDR3 size: 12 residues. This CDR3 is CSVEFGGFEQYF. For the CDR3, the DNA is TGCAGCGTTGAATTCGGGGGGTTCGAGCAGTACTTC.

The chain has TRBV3-1 and TRBJ1-4, with D maybe TRBD1 (5 bases). Germline V gene data show CDR1 as LGHDT and CDR2 as YNNKEL (reference sequence). This CDR3 comprises 12 residues. The V gene lost 3 bases and the J gene lost 8 bases, with 7 bases spanning the gap. CDR3 amino acids: CASSQRDEKLFF. As DNA, the CDR3 is TGTGCCAGCAGCCAGAGGGACGAAAAACTGTTTTTT.

There are a few counts of this clonotype. The genes are TRBV29-1 and TRBJ1-1, with D possibly matching TRBD1 (5 bases). V shed 6 bases and J shed 5 bases, with 19 bases lying between them. There are 14 residues in the CDR3. The germline gives CDR1 SQVTM, CDR2 ANQGSEA. The CDR3 nucleotides read TGCAGCGTCGACCGGGGCTCGGCGTGGACTGAAGCTTTCTTT. It is translated as CSVDRGSAWTEAFF. Variable domain in full (rest from reference TRBV29-1 and TRBJ1-1): SAVISQKPSRDICQRGTSLTIQCQVDSQVTMMFWYRQQPGQSLTLIATANQGSEATYESGFVIDKFPISRPNLTFSTLTVSNMSPEDSSIYLCSVDRGSAWTEAFFGQGTRLTVV.

In its sample, this clonotype was seen a few times. The V call is TRBV2, the J call TRBJ2-5; D might be TRBD1 or TRBD2, each matching 5 bases. The J call may be mistaken, given a closer DNA end match to TRBJ2-1. Germline CDR1 reads SNHLY; CDR2 reads FYNNEI. The CDR3 length is 15 residues. This CDR3 reads CASSTRGSPYNEQFF. The CDR3 DNA sequence: TGTGCCAGCAGTACGAGGGGAAGCCCCTACAATGAGCAGTTCTTC.

In this sample, this clonotype turned up a few times. This rearrangement joins TRBV25-1 to TRBJ1-2; D unclear. This CDR3 is 14 amino acids long. The ends were cut back, 1 base at V and 4 bases at J, with 10 bases in the middle. CDR1 MGHDK and CDR2 SYGVNS come from the germline V gene. The CDR3 nucleotides read TGTGCCAGCAGTGAATCAGGAAGGCGCTATGGCTACACCTTC. Translation: CASSESGRRYGYTF.

V usage is TRBV3-1 and J usage is TRBJ2-7; 10 nucleotides match TRBD1. Losses at the gene ends were 5 bases for V and 5 bases for J; bases not matched to a gene: 9. Germline V gene lookup returns CDR1 LGHDT and CDR2 YNNKEL (reference sequence). The CDR3 extends over 15 amino acids. CDR3 region: CASSWTGTGADEQYF. In nucleotides, the CDR3 is TGTGCCAGCAGCTGGACCGGGACAGGGGCCGACGAGCAGTACTTC.

This sequence joins TRBV7-9 and TRBJ1-1, with D possibly being TRBD1 (5 bases). Germline V gene data show CDR1 as SEHNR and CDR2 as FQNEAQ (reference sequence). V lost 5 bases and J 4 bases, leaving 17 bases between the germline ends. The CDR3 is 15 residues long. CDR3: CASSHRRQRATEAFF. The CDR3 bases are TGTGCCAGCAGCCACCGGCGACAGCGGGCCACTGAAGCTTTCTTT.

This clonotype was seen more than once but under ten times. Since a much larger clone is just one base distant, this may be a read error. The chain joins TRBV20-1 to TRBJ2-5; TRBD1 agrees at 7 bases. This CDR3 is built from 12 residues. Germline V gives CDR1 DFQATT, CDR2 SNEGSKA (reference sequence). In DNA form, the CDR3 reads TGCTGTGCCGACCGGACAGGAGAGACCCAGTACTTC. It codes for CCADRTGETQYF.

This clonotype was recorded at least ten times. The CDR3 DNA reads TGTGCCAGCAGCGTAGGTATACAGGGAAGACGAGGAGATACGCAGTATTTT. Protein product: CASSVGIQGRRGDTQYF. V gene TRBV9 combines with J gene TRBJ2-3; D is possibly TRBD1 (6 bases). Trimming took off 0 bases at V and 5 bases at J, with 19 bases between the two ends. CDR1 and CDR2 from the germline V gene are SGDLS and YYNGEE. The CDR3 extends over 17 amino acids.

The rearrangement uses TRBV6-5 and TRBJ1-2, with D maybe TRBD1 (5 bases). The ends were cut back, 9 bases at V and 8 bases at J, with 10 bases in the middle. Germline values: CDR1 MNHEY, CDR2 SVGAGI. CDR3 size: 10 residues. The CDR3 region is CARDIRGYTF. As DNA, the CDR3 is TGTGCCAGGGACATAAGAGGCTACACCTTC.

This clonotype was found many times. This chain joins TRBV3-1 and TRBJ2-1; D unresolved. The CDR3 has 15 residues. Germline V gene data show CDR1 as LGHDT and CDR2 as YNNKEL (reference sequence). V lost 0 bases to trimming and J lost 5 bases, with 11 bases between them. The CDR3 loop is CASSQDSGRNNEQFF. CDR3 coding DNA: TGTGCCAGCAGCCAAGATTCCGGAAGAAACAATGAGCAGTTCTTC.

The chain is built from TRBV19 and TRBJ1-6; the D gene is possibly TRBD1 (5 bases). The CDR3 has 16 amino acids. Trimming stripped 6 bases from V and 0 bases from J, with 12 bases between. Germline-derived CDR1 and CDR2 are LNHDA and SQIVND (reference sequence). CDR3 nucleotides: TGTGCCAGTAGCCGCGACAGTGGCTCCTATAATTCACCCCTCCACTTT. This gives the protein CASSRDSGSYNSPLHF.